This T cell receptor (beta chain) appears in the sequencing data of a study of tissue T cells after allogeneic stem cell transplantation. Study-level results: TCR repertoires tracked anatomic similarity, regardless of disease or transplant status. Blood and spleen captured only part of the tissue TCR repertoire. Some tissue clones might be persisting host cells; their alloreactivity or antigen specificity was not determined.

Turning to this clone: Antigen unknown. Any gene name here is a mouse gene name. The read gets to within 1 residue of the CDR3 end, and the germline J gene fills in the rest.

The V gene's germline CDR1 is FNHDT and CDR2 SITEND (reference sequence). V lost 2 bases, J lost 0 bases, and 6 bases lay in between. The CDR3 extends over 15 amino acids. Repertoires were generated with immunoSEQ multiplex PCR, while TCRdb's copy carries only in-frame clones and drops some. Of around 7,700 clones in the sample, about 50% were seen once. Indicated time point: mouse harvest day 7 after allogeneic transplant. Mouse grafts combined 10^7 T-cell-depleted bone marrow cells with 10^6 splenic CD5+ T cells. Sequencing was done on a sample of gut tissue. The source is a female BALB/c mouse given C57BL/6 T cells with graft-versus-host disease after an allogeneic hematopoietic cell transplant. The chain has TRBV19 and TRBJ1-6; possibly TRBD1 for D (5 bases). TRBJ1-6 is placed among ORFs of uncertain function. The CDR3 sequence: CASSMGVSYNSPLYF. The DNA read from the CDR3 is TGTGCCAGCAGTATGGGGGTTTCCTATAATTCGCCCCTCTAC.